A single sample is the source of the 21 T cell receptor beta chains below, sequenced in a study of sequential checkpoint blockade in melanoma. This sample's treatment: randomized to nivolumab then ipilimumab (arm A) or the reverse (arm B). The data were produced by immunoSEQ multiplex PCR, yet TCRdb's version contains in-frame clones alone and is incomplete. The sample includes about 28,000 clones, about 88% of them seen just once. Material: CD8+ T cells sorted from blood (inferred from file names), obtained from a patient given nivolumab and ipilimumab in sequence. These TCRs come from a human donor with melanoma.

The J gene is TRBJ2-2, the V gene TRBV4-1, with a possible D match to TRBD1 (6 bases). Germline V lookup: CDR1 MGHRA, CDR2 YSYEKL. The CDR3 consists of 15 residues. Trimming removed 3 bases at V and 7 bases at J, with 15 bases between. The CDR3 protein is CASSHVTRGGGELFF. In DNA, the CDR3 is TGCGCCAGCAGCCACGTCACCCGAGGGGGCGGGGAGCTGTTTTTT.

This clone was seen a single time. V usage is TRBV19 and J usage is TRBJ1-1, with D unresolved. The V gene's germline CDR1 is LNHDA and CDR2 SQIVND (reference sequence). There are 11 residues in the CDR3. Trimming left V 3 bases short and J 3 bases short, with 2 bases between. The CDR3 loop is CASSIYTEAFF. The CDR3 DNA reads TGTGCCAGTAGTATCTACACTGAAGCTTTCTTT.

V and J are TRBV7-9 and TRBJ2-1, with no clear D. The V end lost 4 bases, the J end lost 4 bases, and 17 bases lay between the germline ends. Germline V gives CDR1 SEHNR, CDR2 FQNEAQ (reference sequence). The CDR3 contains 16 residues. The CDR3 region is CASSSNREVPYNEQFF. CDR3 coding DNA: TGTGCCAGCAGCTCTAATAGAGAGGTCCCTTACAATGAGCAGTTCTTC.

V is TRBV30 and J is TRBJ1-5, with TRBD1 matching 9 bases. Germline V gene data show CDR1 as GTSNPN and CDR2 as SVGIG (reference sequence). The V segment lost 2 bases and the J segment 6 bases; nucleotides outside the gene matches: 5. This CDR3 has 14 residues. The DNA of the CDR3 is TGTGCCTGGAGTACCGGGACAGGGCTTCAGCCCCAGCATTTT. Translated: CAWSTGTGLQPQHF.

This clone was seen a few times. The chain combines TRBV19 with TRBJ1-4, with D perhaps TRBD1 (6 bases). CDR3 length: 14 amino acids. V was cut by 5 bases and J by 4 bases, with 11 bases left in between. Per the germline V gene, CDR1 is LNHDA and CDR2 is SQIVND (reference sequence). CDR3: CASSSRQVNEKLFF. The CDR3, as DNA: TGTGCCAGTAGTTCGCGACAGGTTAATGAAAAACTGTTTTTT.

The count of this clone is one. The chain links TRBV25-1 to TRBJ2-4; no firm D call. Germline lookup yields CDR1 MGHDK and CDR2 SYGVNS. V lost 0 bases to trimming and J lost 0 bases, with 12 bases between them. The CDR3 contains 17 residues. The CDR3 spells CASSEYDRSLAKNIQYF. CDR3 nucleotides: TGTGCCAGCAGTGAATATGATCGGAGCCTAGCCAAAAACATTCAGTACTTC.

The chain employs TRBV7-9 and TRBJ2-2, with 10 bases fitting TRBD2. The germline V gene encodes CDR1 SEHNR and CDR2 FQNEAQ (reference sequence). The CDR3 is 18 amino acids. Unmatched junction bases numbered 13, after V lost 4 bases and J lost 5 bases. CDR3 nucleotide sequence: TGTGCCAGCAGCTCCAGCCAATATAGCGGGGGGCCAACCGGGGAGCTGTTTTTT. It codes for CASSSSQYSGGPTGELFF.

This chain's CDR3 is CASSHREGPTNEKLFF. As DNA, the CDR3 is TGTGCCAGCAGCCACCGGGAGGGCCCAACTAATGAAAAACTGTTTTTT. J is TRBJ1-4 and V is TRBV7-6; D remains unclear. The CDR3 is 16 amino acids. The V end lost 5 bases, the J end lost 0 bases, and 13 bases lay between the germline ends. CDR1 is SGHVS and CDR2 is FNYEAQ in the germline V gene.

The chain joins TRBV27 to TRBJ2-3; 10 bases map to TRBD2. From germline, CDR1 is MNHEY and CDR2 SMNVEV (reference sequence). V lost 2 bases and J lost 0; bases outside the gene matches: 11. The CDR3 loop spans 19 amino acids. CDR3 bases: TGTGCCAGCAGTTTAAAGGGACTAGCGACCAAGACTAGCACAGATACGCAGTATTTT. Translating it yields CASSLKGLATKTSTDTQYF.

The chain combines TRBV9 with TRBJ1-6; 7 bases align to TRBD1. The CDR3 totals 16 residues. The trim removed 3 bases at V and 0 bases at J, leaving 3 bases unmatched. Germline CDR1 is SGDLS and CDR2 is YYNGEE. The DNA for the CDR3 is TGTGCCAGCAGCGATTACAGGGGCTCCTATAATTCACCCCTCCACTTT. Amino acids: CASSDYRGSYNSPLHF.

This chain connects TRBV28 to TRBJ1-2, with TRBD1 as a possible D gene (5 bases). Germline loops: CDR1 MDHEN, CDR2 SYDVKM. Trimming took 3 bases from V and 2 from J, leaving 10 bases between them. The CDR3 runs to 14 residues. DNA for the CDR3: TGTGCCAGCAGTTTTCGGGGGGGGAACTATGGCTACACCTTC. Its protein product is CASSFRGGNYGYTF.

This sequence joins TRBV27 and TRBJ2-3, with 10 bases matching TRBD2. Per the germline V gene, CDR1 is MNHEY and CDR2 is SMNVEV (reference sequence). With V trimmed by 0 bases and J by 14 bases, 8 bases remained unmatched. This CDR3 is built from 14 residues. CDR3 sequence (DNA): TGTGCCAGCAGTTTATCCTTACTAGCGGGATCGGCGTATTTT. Its protein is CASSLSLLAGSAYF.

As concerns this clone: The junction departs from germline at one end; a sequencing error may be responsible. The V call is TRBV6-6, the J call TRBJ2-7; tentatively, D is TRBD1 (5 bases). The CDR3 consists of 14 residues. From germline, CDR1 is MNHNY and CDR2 SVGAGI (reference sequence). CDR3 coding DNA: TGTGCCAGCAGTTCCCAGGGCCCCTCCTACGAGCAGTGCTTC. It specifies CASSSQGPSYEQCF.

The chain combines TRBV7-9 with TRBJ2-1; D uncertain. The CDR3 is 12 residues long. Trimming took off 6 bases at V and 4 bases at J, with 7 bases between the two ends. Germline V gene data show CDR1 as SEHNR and CDR2 as FQNEAQ (reference sequence). CDR3 DNA: TGTGCCAGCAGTTCGACTTACAATGAGCAGTTCTTC. Its protein product is CASSSTYNEQFF.

Details on this clone: A read error may account for a junction end that differs from germline. The CDR3, as DNA: TGTGCTAGCAGCTTAGAAGCCTCCGGGGAGCTGTTTTTT. It encodes CASSLEASGELFF. The chain has TRBV7-7 and TRBJ2-2; D is unresolved. The germline gives CDR1 SSHAT, CDR2 FNYEAQ (reference sequence). The CDR3 spans 13 residues.

The chain has TRBV6-5 and TRBJ2-7; a weak D match, TRBD2 (6 bases). Germline V CDR1 and CDR2: MNHEY, SVGAGI. The CDR3 runs 14 residues. V was trimmed by 2 bases and J by 2 bases, leaving 10 bases between them. CDR3 protein: CASSYRDLTYEQYF. CDR3 nucleotide sequence: TGTGCCAGCAGTTACCGGGACTTAACCTACGAGCAGTACTTC.

This chain links TRBV2 with TRBJ2-1; 8 bases fit TRBD2. CDR1 is SNHLY and CDR2 is FYNNEI in the germline V gene. With 6 bases clipped from V and 4 bases from J, the junction kept 2 bases outside the gene matches. The CDR3 runs 13 residues. CDR3 in amino acids: CASRSGSYNEQFF. The DNA of the CDR3 is TGTGCCAGCAGAAGCGGGAGTTACAATGAGCAGTTCTTC.

The J gene is TRBJ2-1, the V gene TRBV9, with TRBD2 matching 7 bases. The CDR3 runs to 14 residues. Losses at the gene ends were 0 bases for V and 6 bases for J; bases not matched to a gene: 3. Germline V CDR1 and CDR2: SGDLS, YYNGEE. As DNA, the CDR3 is TGTGCCAGCAGCGTAGGTCCGGGGGGCAATGAGCAGTTCTTC. It yields the protein CASSVGPGGNEQFF.

This clone was detected once. This sequence joins TRBV19 and TRBJ1-1; TRBD1 agrees at 9 bases. This CDR3 has 13 amino acids. Germline V CDR1 and CDR2: LNHDA, SQIVND (reference sequence). J gave up 0 bases and V 11 bases, and 4 bases lay outside the gene matches. Here the CDR3 reads CAVRQGVNTEAFF. The CDR3 nucleotides are TGTGCCGTTAGACAGGGGGTGAACACTGAAGCTTTCTTT. Filled out from reference TRBV19 and TRBJ1-1, the complete variable domain reads DGGITQSPKYLFRKEGQNVTLSCEQNLNHDAMYWYRQDPGQGLRLIYYSQIVNDFQKGDIAEGYSVSREKKESFPLTVTSAQKNPTAFYLCAVRQGVNTEAFFGQGTRLTVV.

V is TRBV11-2 and J is TRBJ2-7; D is ambiguous. The CDR3 runs 12 residues. Trimming pared 5 bases from V and 2 bases from J, leaving 7 bases between. Germline V CDR1 and CDR2: SGHAT, FQNNGV. The CDR3, as DNA: TGTGCCAGCAGCCGGGTTACCTACGAGCAGTACTTC. This translates into CASSRVTYEQYF.

This clone was found once. This chain links TRBV6-5 with TRBJ2-5; perhaps TRBD2 as D (5 bases). Deletions cut 0 bases from V and 5 bases from J, with 10 bases between. Per the germline V gene, CDR1 is MNHEY and CDR2 is SVGAGI. The CDR3 length is 14 residues. The CDR3 reads CASSYSSGGETQYF. CDR3 nucleotide sequence: TGTGCCAGCAGTTACTCGAGTGGCGGGGAGACCCAGTACTTC.